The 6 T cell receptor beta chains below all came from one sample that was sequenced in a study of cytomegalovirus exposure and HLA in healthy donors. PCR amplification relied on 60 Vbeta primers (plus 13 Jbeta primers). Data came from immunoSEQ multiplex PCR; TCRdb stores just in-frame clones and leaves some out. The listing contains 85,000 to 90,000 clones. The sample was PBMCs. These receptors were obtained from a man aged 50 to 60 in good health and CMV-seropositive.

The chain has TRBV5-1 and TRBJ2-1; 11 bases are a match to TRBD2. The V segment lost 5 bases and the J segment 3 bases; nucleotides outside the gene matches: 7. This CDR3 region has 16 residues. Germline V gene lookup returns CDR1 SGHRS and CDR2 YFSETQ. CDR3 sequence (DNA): TGCGCCAGCAGTGGCTCGCTAGCGGGAGGCTACAATGAGCAGTTCTTC. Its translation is CASSGSLAGGYNEQFF.

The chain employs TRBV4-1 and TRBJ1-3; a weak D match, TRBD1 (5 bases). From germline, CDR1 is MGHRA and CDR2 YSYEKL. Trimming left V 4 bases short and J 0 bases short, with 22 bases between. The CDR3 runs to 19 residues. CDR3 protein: CASSRPLYLRASSGNTIYF. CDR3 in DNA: TGCGCCAGCAGCCGACCCCTTTACCTCAGGGCCTCCTCTGGAAACACCATATATTTT.

This CDR3 reads CASSYSGGGHTEAFF. The CDR3 DNA sequence: TGTGCCAGCAGTTACTCGGGCGGGGGCCACACTGAAGCTTTCTTT. The chain carries TRBV6-5 and TRBJ1-1, with a weak D call TRBD1 (6 bases). Germline lookup yields CDR1 MNHEY and CDR2 SVGAGI. This CDR3 is built from 15 residues. Trimming cost V 0 bases and J 3 bases, with 11 bases left between them.

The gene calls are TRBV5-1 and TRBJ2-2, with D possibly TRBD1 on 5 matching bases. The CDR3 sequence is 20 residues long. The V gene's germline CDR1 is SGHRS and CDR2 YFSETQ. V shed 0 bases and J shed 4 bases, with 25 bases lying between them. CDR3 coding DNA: TGCGCCAGCAGCTTGGGGGGCAGCCCGACGGGCTACCTATTCACCGGGGAGCTGTTTTTT. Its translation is CASSLGGSPTGYLFTGELFF.

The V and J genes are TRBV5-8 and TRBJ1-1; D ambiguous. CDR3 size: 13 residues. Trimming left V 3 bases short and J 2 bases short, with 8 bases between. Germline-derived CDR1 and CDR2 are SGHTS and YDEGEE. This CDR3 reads CASSSHSNTEAFF. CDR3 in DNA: TGTGCCAGCAGCTCACACAGCAACACTGAAGCTTTCTTT.

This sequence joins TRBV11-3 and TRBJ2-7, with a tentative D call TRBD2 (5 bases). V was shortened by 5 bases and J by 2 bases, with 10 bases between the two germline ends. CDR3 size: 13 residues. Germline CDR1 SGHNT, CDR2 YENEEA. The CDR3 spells CASSPGVTYEQYV. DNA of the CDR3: TGTGCCAGCAGCCCCGGGGTGACCTACGAGCAGTACGTC.